This T cell receptor (beta chain) is from a study of OX40 agonist ivuxolimab in advanced cancers. Study background: Under the entry rules, prior anti-PD-1, anti-PD-L1 or anti-CTLA-4 therapy was allowed, and more than 35% had some.

Comment on this clone: What it binds is not known.

Individuals having autoimmune disease history or systemic immunosuppression were not enrolled. Blood specimens came from baseline, cycle 4 day 1, and cycle 7 day 1. V trimming: 4 bases; J trimming: 10 bases; junction bases outside the gene matches: 7. The germline gives CDR1 LGHNA, CDR2 YNFKEQ. There are 15 residues in the CDR3. Clones were read by immunoSEQ multiplex PCR, and TCRdb kept only the in-frame ones, dropping some. Of 55,000 to 75,000 clones listed, roughly nine tenths are singletons. Points from the study as a whole: CD8+ T cells averaged more expanded clones than CD4+.

The input for sequencing was CD4+ or CD8+ T cells sorted from blood, taken in a trial of the OX40 agonist ivuxolimab. V and J are TRBV4-2 and TRBJ2-1, with 13 bases identical to TRBD2. The clonotype comes from an adult with an advanced solid tumor such as melanoma, head and neck, liver or kidney cancer. CDR3 sequence (DNA): TGTGCCAGCAGCCCCGGACTAGCGGGAGTGGGGGAGCAGTTCTTC. Encoded protein: CASSPGLAGVGEQFF.